This paragraph covers one TCR beta chain sequence. What it binds is unknown. This sample was taken from a study of T cells in Graves' hyperthyroidism and ophthalmopathy. RNA transcripts gave rise to amplified TCR beta CDR3 regions. The study used the HTBI primer set for a first-round RT-PCR of the TCR CDR3. Via MiXCR, TCRdb re-called the multiplex PCR reads, giving one row per CDR3 protein. Of roughly 96,000 distinct CDR3 sequences listed, around 50% are singletons. Trimming left V 4 bases short and J 8 bases short, with 11 bases between. The CDR3 runs to 13 residues. Germline V gene lookup returns CDR1 SNHLY and CDR2 FYNNEI. Researchers defined stable Graves' hyperthyroidism as no ophthalmopathy progression within 18 months. Clinicians diagnosed patients from clinical symptoms, serum thyroxine and TRAb, thyroid ultrasound and orbital computed tomography. Overall study results and limits: Most thyroid clonotypes that were expanded above 0.001 also turned up in blood. Using 13 V-J features, a model discriminated ophthalmopathy from stable hyperthyroidism.

The material sequenced was blood. The genes are TRBV2 and TRBJ1-4; D is undetermined. This receptor was taken from a woman in her thirties or forties with Graves' hyperthyroidism. DNA for the CDR3: TGTGCCAGCAGTGCCGGGCCTCGGGAAAAACTGTTTTTT. It translates to CASSAGPREKLFF.